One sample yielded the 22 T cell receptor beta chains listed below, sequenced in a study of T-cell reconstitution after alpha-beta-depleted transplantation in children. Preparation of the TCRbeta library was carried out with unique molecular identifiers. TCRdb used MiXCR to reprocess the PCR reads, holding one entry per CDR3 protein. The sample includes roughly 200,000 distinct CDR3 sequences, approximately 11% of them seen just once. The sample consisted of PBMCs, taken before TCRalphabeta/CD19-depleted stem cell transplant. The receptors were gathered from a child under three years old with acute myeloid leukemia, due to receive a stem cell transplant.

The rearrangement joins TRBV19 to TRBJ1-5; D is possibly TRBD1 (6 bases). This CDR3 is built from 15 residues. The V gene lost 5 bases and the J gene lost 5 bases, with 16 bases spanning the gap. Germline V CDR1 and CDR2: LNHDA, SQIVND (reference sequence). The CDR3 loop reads CASSVSGVWDQPQHF. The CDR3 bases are TGTGCCAGTAGTGTTTCAGGGGTATGGGATCAGCCCCAGCATTTT.

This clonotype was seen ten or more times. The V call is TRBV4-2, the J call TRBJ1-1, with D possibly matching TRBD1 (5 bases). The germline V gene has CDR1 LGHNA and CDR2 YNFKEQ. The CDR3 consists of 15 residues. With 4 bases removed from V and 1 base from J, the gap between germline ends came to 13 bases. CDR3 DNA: TGTGCCAGCAGCCCAAGCGGGGGGAAGAACACTGAAGCTTTCTTT. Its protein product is CASSPSGGKNTEAFF.

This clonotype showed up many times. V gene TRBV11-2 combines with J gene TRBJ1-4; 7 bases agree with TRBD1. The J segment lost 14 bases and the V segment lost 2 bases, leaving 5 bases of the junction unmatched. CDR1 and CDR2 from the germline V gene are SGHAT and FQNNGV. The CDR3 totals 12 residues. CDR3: CASSLIRDSLFF. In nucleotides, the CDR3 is TGTGCCAGCAGCTTAATACGGGACAGCCTGTTTTTT. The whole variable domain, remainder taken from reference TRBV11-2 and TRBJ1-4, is EAGVAQSPRYKIIEKRQSVAFWCNPISGHATLYWYQQILGQGPKLLIQFQNNGVVDDSQLPKDRFSAERLKGVDSTLKIQPAKLEDSAVYLCASSLIRDSLFFGSGTQLSVL.

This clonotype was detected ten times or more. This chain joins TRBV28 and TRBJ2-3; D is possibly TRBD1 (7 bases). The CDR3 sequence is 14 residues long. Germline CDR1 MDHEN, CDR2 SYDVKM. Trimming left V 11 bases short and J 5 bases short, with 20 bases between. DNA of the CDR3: TGTGCCCATAAACGGAGGGGGCTTAAAGATACGCAGTATTTT. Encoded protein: CAHKRRGLKDTQYF.

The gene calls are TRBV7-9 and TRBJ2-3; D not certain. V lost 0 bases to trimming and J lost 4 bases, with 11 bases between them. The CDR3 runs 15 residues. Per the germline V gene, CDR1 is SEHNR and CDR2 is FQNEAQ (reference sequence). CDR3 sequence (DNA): TGTGCCAGCAGCTTAGCGCTAACGGGCCCAGATACGCAGTATTTT. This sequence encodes CASSLALTGPDTQYF. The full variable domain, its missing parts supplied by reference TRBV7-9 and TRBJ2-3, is DTGVSQNPRHKITKRGQNVTFRCDPISEHNRLYWYRQTLGQGPEFLTYFQNEAQLEKSRLLSDRFSAERPKGSFSTLEIQRTEQGDSAMYLCASSLALTGPDTQYFGPGTRLTVL.

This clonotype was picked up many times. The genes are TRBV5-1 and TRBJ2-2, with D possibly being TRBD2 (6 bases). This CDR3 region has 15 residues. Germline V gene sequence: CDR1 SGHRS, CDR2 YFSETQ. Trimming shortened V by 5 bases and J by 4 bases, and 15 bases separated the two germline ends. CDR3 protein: CASRNPGLPTGELFF. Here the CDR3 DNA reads TGCGCCAGCAGGAACCCGGGACTGCCCACCGGGGAGCTGTTTTTT.

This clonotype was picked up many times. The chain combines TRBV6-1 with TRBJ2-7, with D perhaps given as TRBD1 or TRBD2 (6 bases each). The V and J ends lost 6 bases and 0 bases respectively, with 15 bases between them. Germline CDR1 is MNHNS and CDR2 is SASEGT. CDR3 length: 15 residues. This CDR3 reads CASSSQGGGSYEQYF. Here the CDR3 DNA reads TGTGCCAGCAGCTCCCAAGGGGGAGGCTCCTACGAGCAGTACTTC.

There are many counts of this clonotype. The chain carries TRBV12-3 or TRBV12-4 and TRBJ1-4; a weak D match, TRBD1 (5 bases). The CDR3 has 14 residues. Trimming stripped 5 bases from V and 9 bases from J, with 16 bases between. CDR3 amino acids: CASSPTVDGKKLFF. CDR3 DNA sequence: TGTGCCAGCAGTCCGACAGTCGACGGGAAAAAACTGTTTTTT.

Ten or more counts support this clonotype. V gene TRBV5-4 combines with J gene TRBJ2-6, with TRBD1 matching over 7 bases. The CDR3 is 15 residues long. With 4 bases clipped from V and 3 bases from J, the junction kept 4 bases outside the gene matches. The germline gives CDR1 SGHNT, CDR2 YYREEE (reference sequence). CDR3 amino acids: CASSVHRGGANVLTF. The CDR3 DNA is TGTGCCAGCAGCGTCCACAGGGGTGGGGCCAACGTCCTGACTTTC.

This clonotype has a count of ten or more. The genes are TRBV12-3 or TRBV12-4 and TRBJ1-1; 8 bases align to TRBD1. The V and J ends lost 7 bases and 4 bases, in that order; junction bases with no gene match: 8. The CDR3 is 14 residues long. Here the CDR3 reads CASNPGGGGTEAFF. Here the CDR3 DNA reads TGTGCCAGCAATCCAGGGGGCGGCGGCACTGAAGCTTTCTTT.

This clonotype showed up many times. In DNA form, the CDR3 reads TGTGCCAGCAGCTTTGTTGGTCAGCCCCAGCATTTT. Protein: CASSFVGQPQHF. The chain uses TRBV7-2 and TRBJ1-5, with unresolved D. With 3 bases removed from V and 6 bases from J, the gap between germline ends came to 6 bases. This CDR3 is 12 amino acids long. The germline CDR1 and CDR2 sequences are SGHTA and FQGNSA.

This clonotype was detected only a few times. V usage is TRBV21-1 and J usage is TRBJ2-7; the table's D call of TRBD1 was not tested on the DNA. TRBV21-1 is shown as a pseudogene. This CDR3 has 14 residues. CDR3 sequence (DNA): TGTGCCAGCAGCAAAATCGAGAGGGAGCGGGAGCAGTACTTC. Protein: CASSKIEREREQYF.

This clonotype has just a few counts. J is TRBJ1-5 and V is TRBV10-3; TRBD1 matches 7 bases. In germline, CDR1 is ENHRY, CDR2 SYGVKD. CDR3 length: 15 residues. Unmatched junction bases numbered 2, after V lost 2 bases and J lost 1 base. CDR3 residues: CAISEHRGSNQPQHF. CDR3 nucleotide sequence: TGTGCCATCAGTGAGCACAGGGGAAGCAATCAGCCCCAGCATTTT.

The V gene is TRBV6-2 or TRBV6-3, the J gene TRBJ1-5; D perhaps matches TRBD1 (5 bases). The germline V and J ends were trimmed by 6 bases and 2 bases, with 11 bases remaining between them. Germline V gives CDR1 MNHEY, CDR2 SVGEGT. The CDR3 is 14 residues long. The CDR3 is CASRASGGNQPQHF. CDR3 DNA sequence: TGTGCCAGCAGGGCTTCGGGGGGCAATCAGCCCCAGCATTTT.

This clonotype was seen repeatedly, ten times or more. The DNA of the CDR3 is TGTGCCAGCAGCTTATGGACTAGCGCTTACGAGCAGTACTTC. Protein: CASSLWTSAYEQYF. The J gene is TRBJ2-7, the V gene TRBV11-2; TRBD2 matches at 9 bases. Germline loops: CDR1 SGHAT, CDR2 FQNNGV. V shed 2 bases and J 4 bases; nucleotides not matched to a gene: 3. The CDR3 extends over 14 amino acids.

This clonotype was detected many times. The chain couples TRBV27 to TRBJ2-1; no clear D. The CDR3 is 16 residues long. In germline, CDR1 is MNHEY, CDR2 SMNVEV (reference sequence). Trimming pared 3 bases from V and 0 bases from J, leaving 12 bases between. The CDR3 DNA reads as TGTGCCAGCAGTTTTGGTTGGAAGAGCTCCTACAATGAGCAGTTCTTC. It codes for CASSFGWKSSYNEQFF.

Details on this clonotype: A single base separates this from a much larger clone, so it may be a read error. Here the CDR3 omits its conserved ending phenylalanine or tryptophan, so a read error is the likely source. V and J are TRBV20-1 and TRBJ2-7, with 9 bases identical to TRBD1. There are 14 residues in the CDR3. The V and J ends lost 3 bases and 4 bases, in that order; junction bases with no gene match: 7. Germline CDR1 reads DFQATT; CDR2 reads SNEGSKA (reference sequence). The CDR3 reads CSARSGTGKYEQYS. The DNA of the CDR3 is TGCAGTGCTAGGTCCGGGACAGGGAAGTACGAGCAGTACTCC.

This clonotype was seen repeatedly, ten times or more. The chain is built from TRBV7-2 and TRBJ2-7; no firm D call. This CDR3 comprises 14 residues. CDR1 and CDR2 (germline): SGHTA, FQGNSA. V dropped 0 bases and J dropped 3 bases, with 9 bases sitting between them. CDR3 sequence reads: CASSLAGNRYEQYF. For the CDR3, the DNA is TGTGCCAGCAGCTTAGCGGGCAACCGCTACGAGCAGTACTTC.

DNA of the CDR3: TGCGCCAGCAGCTTGCAGGGGACAGGGGCCATTCAGTACTTC. Translated, it gives CASSLQGTGAIQYF. The chain employs TRBV5-1 and TRBJ2-4; the match to TRBD1 covers 10 bases. Germline V CDR1 and CDR2: SGHRS, YFSETQ. The V gene end was trimmed by 1 base and the J gene end by 9 bases; junction bases not matched to a gene: 4. This CDR3 spans 14 amino acids.

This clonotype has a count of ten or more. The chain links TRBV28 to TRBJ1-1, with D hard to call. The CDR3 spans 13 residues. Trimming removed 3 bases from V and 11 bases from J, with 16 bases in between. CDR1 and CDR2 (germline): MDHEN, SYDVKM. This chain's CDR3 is CASSFRTSGWAFF. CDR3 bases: TGTGCCAGCAGTTTCCGGACCTCGGGTTGGGCTTTCTTT.

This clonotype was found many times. The CDR3 DNA sequence: TGTGCCAGCAGCTTAAGACAGGGGAGGCCGACAACTAATGAAAAACTGTTTTTT. Amino acids: CASSLRQGRPTTNEKLFF. This chain uses TRBV7-8 with TRBJ1-4; 8 nucleotides match TRBD1. The CDR3 runs to 18 residues. Germline assignment: CDR1 SGHVS and CDR2 FQNEAQ. V gave up 2 bases and J gave up 0 bases; unmatched junction bases: 8.

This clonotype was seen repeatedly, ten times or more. The CDR3 loop is CATAYSPHRGESDTDTQYF. The CDR3 DNA reads as TGTGCCACCGCCTACAGCCCCCACAGGGGAGAAAGTGACACAGATACGCAGTATTTT. The rearrangement uses TRBV24-1 and TRBJ2-3, with TRBD1 matching 7 bases. Germline V gives CDR1 KGHDR, CDR2 SFDVKD. The CDR3 has 19 residues. J gave up 2 bases and V 9 bases, and 22 bases lay outside the gene matches.